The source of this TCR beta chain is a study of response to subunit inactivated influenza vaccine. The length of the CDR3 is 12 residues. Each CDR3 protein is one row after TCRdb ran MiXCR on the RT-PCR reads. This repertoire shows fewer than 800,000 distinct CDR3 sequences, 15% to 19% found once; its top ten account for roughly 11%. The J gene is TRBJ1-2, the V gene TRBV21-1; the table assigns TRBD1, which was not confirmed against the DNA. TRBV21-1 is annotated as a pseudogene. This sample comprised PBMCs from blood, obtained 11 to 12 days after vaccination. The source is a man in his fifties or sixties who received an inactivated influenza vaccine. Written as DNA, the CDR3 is TGTGCCAGCAGCTCGGACAGGGATGGCTACACCTTC. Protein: CASSSDRDGYTF.